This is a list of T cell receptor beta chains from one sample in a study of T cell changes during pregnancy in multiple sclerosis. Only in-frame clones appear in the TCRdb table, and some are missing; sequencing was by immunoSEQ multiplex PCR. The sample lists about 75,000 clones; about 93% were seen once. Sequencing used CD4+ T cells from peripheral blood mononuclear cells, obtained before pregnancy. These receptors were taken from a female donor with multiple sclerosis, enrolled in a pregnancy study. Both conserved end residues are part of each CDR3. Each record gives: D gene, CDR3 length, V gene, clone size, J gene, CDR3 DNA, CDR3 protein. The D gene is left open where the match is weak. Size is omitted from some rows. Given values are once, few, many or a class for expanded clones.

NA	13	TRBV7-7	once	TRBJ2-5	TGTGCCAGCAGCCGTACAGGTGTCGGGACCCAGTACTTC	CASSRTGVGTQYF
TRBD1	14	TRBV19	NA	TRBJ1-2	TGTGCCAGTAGTAATCCAGGGGGCCTCTATGGCTACACCTTC	CASSNPGGLYGYTF
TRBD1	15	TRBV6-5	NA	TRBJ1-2	TGTGCCAGCAGTTACGGCTCCGGGACAGTCTATGGCTACACCTTC	CASSYGSGTVYGYTF
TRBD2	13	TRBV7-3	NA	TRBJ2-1	TGTGCCAGCGCTACCTCCCGGGCTAGCGGGAAGTTCTTC	CASATSRASGKFF
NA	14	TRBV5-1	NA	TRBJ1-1	TGCGCCAGCAGCTTGGATGGCAGTTACACTGAAGCTTTCTTT	CASSLDGSYTEAFF
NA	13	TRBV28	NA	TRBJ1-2	TGTGCCAGCAGTTCCTTTTCCCCTAGCGGCTACACCTTC	CASSSFSPSGYTF
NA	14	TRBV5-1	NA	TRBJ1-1	TGCGCCAGCAGCTTGGCCACGGGGAACACTGAAGCTTTCTTT	CASSLATGNTEAFF
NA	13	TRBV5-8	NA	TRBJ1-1	TGTGCCAGCAGCTTTTATCGACGGACAGTAGCTTTCTTT	CASSFYRRTVAFF
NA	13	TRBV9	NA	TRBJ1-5	TGTGCCAGCAGCGCCTCCCAAGGGGGGGGCTTGCATTTT	CASSASQGGGLHF
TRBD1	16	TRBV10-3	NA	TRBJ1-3	TGTGCCTCCGTCCCGGGACAGGGGATGGGGAGAAACACCATATATTTT	CASVPGQGMGRNTIYF
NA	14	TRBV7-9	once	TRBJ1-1	TGTGCCAGCAGCTTATCAACAGCGAACACTGAAGCTTTCTTT	CASSLSTANTEAFF
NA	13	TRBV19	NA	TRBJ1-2	TGTGCCAGTAGTATAGATCCGTCCTATGGCTACACCTTC	CASSIDPSYGYTF
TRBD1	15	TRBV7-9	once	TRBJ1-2	TGTGCCAGCAGCTTAGAAGGGACAGGGCGATATGGCTACACCTTC	CASSLEGTGRYGYTF
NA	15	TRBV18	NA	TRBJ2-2	TGTGCCAGCTCAAGACAGAGCGCGAACACCGGGGAGCTGTTTTTT	CASSRQSANTGELFF
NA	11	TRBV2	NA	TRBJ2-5	TGTGCCAGCAGTGGGGCAGAGACCCAGTACTTC	CASSGAETQYF
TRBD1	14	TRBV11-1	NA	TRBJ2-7	TGTGCCAGCACCAACAGGGGGACCTCCTACGAGCAGTACTTC	CASTNRGTSYEQYF
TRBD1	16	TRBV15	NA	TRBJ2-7	TGTGCCACCAGCAGAGGTGGAACAGGGGGCCCCTACGAGCAGTACTTC	CATSRGGTGGPYEQYF
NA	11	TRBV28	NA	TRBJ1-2	TGTGCCAGCAACAAAAACTATGGCTACACCTTC	CASNKNYGYTF
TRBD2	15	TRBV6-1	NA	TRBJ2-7	TGTGCCAGCAGTGTAAATAAGGGAGGGACCTACGAGCAGTACTTC	CASSVNKGGTYEQYF
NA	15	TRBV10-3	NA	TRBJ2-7	TGTGCCATCAGTGATTCCGTCGCTTCTGGACTCGAGCAGTACTTC	CAISDSVASGLEQYF
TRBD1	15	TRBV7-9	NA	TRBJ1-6	TGTGCCAGCAGCTATCGACAGGGCTTTAATTCACCCCTCCACTTT	CASSYRQGFNSPLHF
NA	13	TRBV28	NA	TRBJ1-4	TGTGCCAGCAGTTTAGGACGGAGGCAAAAACTGTTTTTT	CASSLGRRQKLFF